One and the same sample provided the 10 T cell receptor beta chains below, sequenced in a study of blood T cells in healthy people across ages (dated by TCRdb to 2015 to 2017). The protocol used for the library was 5' RACE. TCRdb records Illumina HiSeq 2500 as the sequencer. A second roughly 6 to 12 cycle PCR used a sample-barcoded 5' primer and a J-beta primer mix. TCRdb ran its own pipeline on the public reads, namely fastp trimming at Q25 and MiXCR clone calling, and kept in-frame beta chains. Rows merge per CDR3 protein into single entries with the most common DNA and genes. This sample gives about 1,500,000 distinct CDR3 sequences in total; 28% of them show up just once. The ten largest clones take up approximately 7.7% of the sample. The material sequenced was blood. Receptors originate from a woman in her twenties or thirties in good health.

The chain carries TRBV5-1 and TRBJ1-1; weak D call: TRBD1 (6 bases). Germline values: CDR1 SGHRS, CDR2 YFSETQ. There are 14 residues in the CDR3. V was cut by 2 bases and J by 4 bases, with 12 bases left in between. In DNA, the CDR3 is TGCGCCAGCAGCTTAATAGGGACAAGCACTGAAGCTTTCTTT. Translating gives CASSLIGTSTEAFF.

The J gene is TRBJ2-5, the V gene TRBV27; 10 nucleotides align to TRBD1. Per the germline V gene, CDR1 is MNHEY and CDR2 is SMNVEV (reference sequence). The CDR3 length is 16 residues. J lost 4 bases, V lost 6 bases, and 11 bases had no gene match. As DNA, the CDR3 is TGTGCCAGCAGACCGGGACAGGGGTGGCGGCGAGAGACCCAGTACTTC. Its translation is CASRPGQGWRRETQYF.

The chain combines TRBV7-2 with TRBJ2-5; possible D gene TRBD2, 6 bases. This CDR3 is built from 16 residues. Trimming cost V 5 bases and J 0 bases, with 16 bases left between them. Germline loops: CDR1 SGHTA, CDR2 FQGNSA. The CDR3 loop reads CASSTTIRTNQETQYF. DNA for the CDR3: TGTGCCAGCAGCACTACGATTCGGACTAACCAAGAGACCCAGTACTTC.

The chain uses TRBV7-2 and TRBJ1-2; D possibly corresponds to TRBD1 (6 bases). The V end lost 4 bases, the J end lost 9 bases, and 21 bases lay between the germline ends. CDR1 is SGHTA and CDR2 is FQGNSA in the germline V gene. The CDR3 runs to 15 residues. The CDR3 spells CASSSGGGHLGSYTF. The CDR3 DNA follows: TGTGCCAGCAGCTCTGGGGGGGGGCATCTTGGGAGCTACACCTTC.

This sequence joins TRBV20-1 and TRBJ2-1; 12 nucleotides line up with TRBD2. Trimming removed 5 bases from V and 8 bases from J; junction bases left unmatched: 10. The germline gives CDR1 DFQATT, CDR2 SNEGSKA (reference sequence). The CDR3 has 15 amino acids. CDR3 protein: CSAGERLAGGYEQFF. The CDR3 nucleotides are TGCAGTGCTGGGGAAAGGCTAGCGGGAGGGTATGAGCAGTTCTTC.

This clonotype appeared a few times. The J gene is TRBJ1-2, the V gene TRBV5-1, with 12 bases identical to TRBD1. The V and J ends lost 2 bases and 5 bases, in that order; junction bases with no gene match: 7. The CDR3 sequence is 16 residues long. The V gene's germline CDR1 is SGHRS and CDR2 YFSETQ. In nucleotides, the CDR3 is TGCGCCAGCAGCTTCCCGGGACAGGGGGCGCCGTATGGCTACACCTTC. Amino acids: CASSFPGQGAPYGYTF. Using reference TRBV5-1 and TRBJ1-2 for the parts outside the CDR3, the full variable domain is KAGVTQTPRYLIKTRGQQVTLSCSPISGHRSVSWYQQTPGQGLQFLFEYFSETQRNKGNFPGRFSGRQFSNSRSEMNVSTLELGDSALYLCASSFPGQGAPYGYTFGSGTRLTVV.

This clonotype was seen just once. J is TRBJ1-6 and V is TRBV20-1; 9 nucleotides agree with TRBD1. The CDR3 has 15 amino acids. The trim removed 0 bases at V and 7 bases at J, leaving 4 bases unmatched. Germline CDR1 reads DFQATT; CDR2 reads SNEGSKA (reference sequence). CDR3 protein: CSAREMGQGNSPLHF. CDR3 in DNA: TGCAGTGCTAGAGAGATGGGACAGGGCAATTCACCCCTCCACTTT.

This clonotype was recorded a few times. The junction and the germline gene differ at one end; a read error may be behind it. The V gene is TRBV7-9, the J gene TRBJ2-7; D could derive from TRBD1 or TRBD2 (5 bases each). Germline CDR1 SEHNR, CDR2 FQNEAQ (reference sequence). This CDR3 is 15 amino acids long. The CDR3 sequence is CASRPRGRSSYGQYF. CDR3 coding DNA: TGTGCCAGCAGACCACGGGGACGGAGCTCCTACGGGCAGTACTTC.

The table lists this clonotype with a few counts. J is TRBJ2-5 and V is TRBV5-8; 8 bases align to TRBD2. Germline loops: CDR1 SGHTS, CDR2 YDEGEE. The CDR3 is 15 residues long. J gave up 3 bases and V 4 bases, and 8 bases lay outside the gene matches. CDR3 nucleotides: TGTGCCAGCAGCACGGGACTAGTGATCAAAGAGACCCAGTACTTC. Translating gives CASSTGLVIKETQYF.

Here the CDR3 reads CASSQGPSGNQPQHF. In DNA, the CDR3 is TGTGCCAGCAGCCAAGGGCCCTCCGGCAATCAGCCCCAGCATTTT. The chain joins TRBV3-1 to TRBJ1-5; D unclear. Germline V CDR1 and CDR2: LGHDT, YNNKEL (reference sequence). V dropped 1 base and J dropped 2 bases, with 9 bases sitting between them. CDR3 length: 15 amino acids.